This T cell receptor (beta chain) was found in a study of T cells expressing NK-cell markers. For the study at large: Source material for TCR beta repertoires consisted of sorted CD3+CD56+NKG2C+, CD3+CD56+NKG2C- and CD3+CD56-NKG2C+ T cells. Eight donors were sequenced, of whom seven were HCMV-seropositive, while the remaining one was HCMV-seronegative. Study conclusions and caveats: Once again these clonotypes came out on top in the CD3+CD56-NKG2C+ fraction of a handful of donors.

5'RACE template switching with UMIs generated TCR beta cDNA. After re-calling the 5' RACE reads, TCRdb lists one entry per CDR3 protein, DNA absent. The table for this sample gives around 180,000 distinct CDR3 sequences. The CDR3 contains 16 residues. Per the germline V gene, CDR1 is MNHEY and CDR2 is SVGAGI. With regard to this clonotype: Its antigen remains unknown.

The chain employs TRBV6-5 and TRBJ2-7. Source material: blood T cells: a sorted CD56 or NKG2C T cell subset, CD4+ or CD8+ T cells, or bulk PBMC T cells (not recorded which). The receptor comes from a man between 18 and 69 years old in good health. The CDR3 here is CASSYSGGRTSYEQYF.